This entry describes one T cell receptor (beta chain). Its cognate antigen is unknown. With survey level as its setting, the immunoSEQ assay was v3.0. Assay used: immunoSEQ multiplex PCR; TCRdb lists only in-frame clones, some missing. This table holds fewer than 45,000 clones, approximately 83% found once. Clinicians in the United States treated all participants with HIV. These data come from a study of long-term antiretroviral therapy in people with HIV. Study-wide results and caveats: The data indicate that diversity increased after ART but remained below transplant donor controls. Clonal expansions arising prior to ART prevailed in the repertoire at every time point.

Germline CDR1 SGHVS, CDR2 FQNEAQ. Trimming took off 1 base at V and 1 base at J, with 10 bases between the two ends. This CDR3 contains 16 residues. The sample was unsorted PBMCs, taken 2.2 years after starting antiretroviral therapy. This chain uses TRBV7-8 with TRBJ2-2; D is possibly TRBD1 or TRBD2 (6 bases each). The source of this sequence is a man aged 18 to 29 with HIV. CDR3 loop: CASSLVEGENTGELFF. The CDR3 region has the DNA TGTGCCAGCAGCTTAGTGGAGGGGGAGAACACCGGGGAGCTGTTTTTT.